This passage covers 5 T cell receptor beta chains from one sample sequenced in a study of T cells expressing NK-cell markers. Each CDR3 protein gets one entry in TCRdb, which reprocessed the 5' RACE reads and gives no DNA. The sample holds some 280,000 distinct CDR3 sequences. Sequencing used blood T cells: a sorted CD56 or NKG2C T cell subset, CD4+ or CD8+ T cells, or bulk PBMC T cells (not recorded which). These receptors all stem from a man aged 18 to 30 in good health.

V usage is TRBV12-3 or TRBV12-4 and J usage is TRBJ1-2; the TRBD1 assignment by TCRdb is unverifiable without DNA. There are 14 residues in the CDR3. The CDR3 sequence: CASSPAGTGYGYTF.

V is TRBV7-2 and J is TRBJ1-5. Germline assignment: CDR1 SGHTA and CDR2 FQGNSA. The CDR3 has 17 amino acids. Here the CDR3 reads CASSEDEGYYSNQPQHF.

V gene TRBV12-3 or TRBV12-4 combines with J gene TRBJ2-7. The CDR3 totals 12 residues. CDR3 amino acids: CASNLVGGEQYF.

J is TRBJ2-1 and V is TRBV4-3; the D call of TRBD2 rests on TCRdb alone, since no DNA is present to check it. Germline V gene sequence: CDR1 LGHNA, CDR2 YSLEER. This CDR3 spans 17 amino acids. CDR3 sequence: CASSQGVPRMSYNEQFF.

This chain connects TRBV10-3 to TRBJ2-2; TCRdb selects TRBD2, and the lack of DNA leaves this call unchecked. Germline V gene data show CDR1 as ENHRY and CDR2 as SYGVKD. CDR3 size: 14 residues. The CDR3: CATLPSGITGELFF.